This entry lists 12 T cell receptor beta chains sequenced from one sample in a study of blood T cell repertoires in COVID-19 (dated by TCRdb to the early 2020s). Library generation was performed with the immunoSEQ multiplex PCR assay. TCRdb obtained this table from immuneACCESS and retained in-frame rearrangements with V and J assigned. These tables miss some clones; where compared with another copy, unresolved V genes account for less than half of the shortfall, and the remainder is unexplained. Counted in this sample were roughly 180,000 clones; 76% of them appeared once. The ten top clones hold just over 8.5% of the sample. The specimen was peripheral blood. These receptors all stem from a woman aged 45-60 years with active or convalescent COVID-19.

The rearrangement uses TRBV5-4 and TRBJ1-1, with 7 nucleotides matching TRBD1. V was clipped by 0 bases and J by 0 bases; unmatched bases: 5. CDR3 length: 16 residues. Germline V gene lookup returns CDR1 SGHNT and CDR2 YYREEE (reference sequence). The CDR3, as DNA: TGTGCCAGCAGCTTGGTCGACAGGGACTTGAACACTGAAGCTTTCTTT. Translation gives CASSLVDRDLNTEAFF.

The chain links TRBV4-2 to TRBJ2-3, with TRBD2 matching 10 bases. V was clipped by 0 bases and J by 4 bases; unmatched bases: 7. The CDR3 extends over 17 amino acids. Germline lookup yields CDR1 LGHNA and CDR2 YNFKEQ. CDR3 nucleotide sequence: TGTGCCAGCAGCCAAGATGTGGGACTAGCGCAGGCAGATACGCAGTATTTT. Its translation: CASSQDVGLAQADTQYF.

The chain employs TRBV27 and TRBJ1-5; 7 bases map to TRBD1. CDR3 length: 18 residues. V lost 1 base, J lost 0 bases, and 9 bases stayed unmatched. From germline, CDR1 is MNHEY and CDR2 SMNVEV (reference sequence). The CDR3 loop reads CASSLWATGTDSNQPQHF. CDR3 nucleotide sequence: TGTGCCAGCAGTTTATGGGCGACAGGGACTGATAGCAATCAGCCCCAGCATTTT.

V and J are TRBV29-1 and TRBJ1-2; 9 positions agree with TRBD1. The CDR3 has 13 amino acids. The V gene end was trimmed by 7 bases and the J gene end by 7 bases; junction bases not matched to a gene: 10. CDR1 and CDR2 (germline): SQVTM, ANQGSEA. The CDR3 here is CSAFRDRAGGYTF. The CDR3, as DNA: TGCAGCGCCTTCCGGGACAGGGCTGGTGGCTACACCTTC.

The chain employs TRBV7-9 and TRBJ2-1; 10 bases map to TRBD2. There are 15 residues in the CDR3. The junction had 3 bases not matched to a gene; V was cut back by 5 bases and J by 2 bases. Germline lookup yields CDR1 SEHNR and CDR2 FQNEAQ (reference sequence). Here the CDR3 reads CASSPLAGAYNEQFF. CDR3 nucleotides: TGTGCCAGCAGCCCTCTAGCGGGAGCCTACAATGAGCAGTTCTTC.

CDR3 in DNA: TGTGCCAGCAGCCTGACAGGGGATCGTGGTCAGCCCCAGCATTTT. It translates to CASSLTGDRGQPQHF. The rearrangement links TRBV5-5 to TRBJ1-5; 8 bases line up with TRBD1. There are 15 residues in the CDR3. Per the germline V gene, CDR1 is SGHKS and CDR2 is YYEKEE (reference sequence). V was clipped by 4 bases and J by 6 bases; unmatched bases: 9.

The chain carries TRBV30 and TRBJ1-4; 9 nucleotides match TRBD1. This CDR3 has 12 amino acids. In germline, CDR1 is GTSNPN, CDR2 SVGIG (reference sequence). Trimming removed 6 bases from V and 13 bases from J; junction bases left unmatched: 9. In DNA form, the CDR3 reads TGTGCCTGCCACCGGGACAGGGAGGGACTGTTTTTT. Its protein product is CACHRDREGLFF.

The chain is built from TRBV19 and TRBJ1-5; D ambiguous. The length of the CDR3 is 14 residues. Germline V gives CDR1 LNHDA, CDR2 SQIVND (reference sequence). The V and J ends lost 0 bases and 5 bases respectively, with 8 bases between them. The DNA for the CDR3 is TGTGCCAGTAGTATAGAAGGCAGGCATCAGCCCCAGCATTTT. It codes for CASSIEGRHQPQHF.

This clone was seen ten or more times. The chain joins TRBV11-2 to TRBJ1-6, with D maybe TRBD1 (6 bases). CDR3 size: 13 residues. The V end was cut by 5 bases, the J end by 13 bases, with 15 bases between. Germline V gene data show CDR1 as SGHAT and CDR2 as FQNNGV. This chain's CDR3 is CASSHNREGPLHF. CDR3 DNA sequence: TGTGCCAGCAGCCATAACAGGGAGGGCCCCCTCCACTTT.

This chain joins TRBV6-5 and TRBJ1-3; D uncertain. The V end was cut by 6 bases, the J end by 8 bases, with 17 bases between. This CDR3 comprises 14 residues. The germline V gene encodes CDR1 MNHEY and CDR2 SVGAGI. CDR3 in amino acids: CASRAGLVVDTIYF. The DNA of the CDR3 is TGTGCCAGCAGGGCGGGCCTCGTCGTGGACACCATATATTTT.

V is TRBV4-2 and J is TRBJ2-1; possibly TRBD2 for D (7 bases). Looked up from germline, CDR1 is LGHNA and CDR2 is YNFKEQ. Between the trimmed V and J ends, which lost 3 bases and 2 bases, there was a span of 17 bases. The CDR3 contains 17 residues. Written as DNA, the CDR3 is TGTGCCAGCAGCCAGGTGGGGGGGCTAGCCGCCTACAATGAGCAGTTCTTC. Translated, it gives CASSQVGGLAAYNEQFF.

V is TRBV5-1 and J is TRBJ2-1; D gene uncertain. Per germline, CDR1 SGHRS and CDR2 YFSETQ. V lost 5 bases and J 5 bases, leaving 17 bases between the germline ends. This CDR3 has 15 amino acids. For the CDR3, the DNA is TGCGCCAGCAGAGAAGCGATAACGGAAAACAATGAGCAGTTCTTC. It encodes CASREAITENNEQFF.